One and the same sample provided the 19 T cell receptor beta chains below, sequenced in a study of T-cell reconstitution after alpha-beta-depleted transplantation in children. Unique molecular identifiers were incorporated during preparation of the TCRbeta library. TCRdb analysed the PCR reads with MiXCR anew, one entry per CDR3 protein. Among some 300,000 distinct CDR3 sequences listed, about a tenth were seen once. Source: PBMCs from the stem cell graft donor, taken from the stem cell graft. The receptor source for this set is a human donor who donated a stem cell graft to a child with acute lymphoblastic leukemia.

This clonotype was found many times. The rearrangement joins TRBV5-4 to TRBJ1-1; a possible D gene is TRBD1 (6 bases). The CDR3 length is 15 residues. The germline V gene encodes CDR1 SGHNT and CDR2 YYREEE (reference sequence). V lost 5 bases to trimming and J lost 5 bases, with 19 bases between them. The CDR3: CASSLEPGRGTEAFF. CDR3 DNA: TGTGCCAGCAGTTTAGAGCCTGGGAGGGGGACTGAAGCTTTCTTT.

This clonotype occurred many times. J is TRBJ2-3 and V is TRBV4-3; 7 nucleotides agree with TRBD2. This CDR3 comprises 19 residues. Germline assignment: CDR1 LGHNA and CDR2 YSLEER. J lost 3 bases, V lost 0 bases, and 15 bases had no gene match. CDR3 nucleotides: TGCGCCAGCAGCCAAGATCTGGTTACTGGCGGGAGTTATACAGATACGCAGTATTTT. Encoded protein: CASSQDLVTGGSYTDTQYF.

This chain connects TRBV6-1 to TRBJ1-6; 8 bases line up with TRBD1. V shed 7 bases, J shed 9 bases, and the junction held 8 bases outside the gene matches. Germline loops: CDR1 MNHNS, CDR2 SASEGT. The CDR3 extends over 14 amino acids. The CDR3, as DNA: TGTGCCAGCATCACCCCGGGACAGGCTTCACCCCTCCACTTT. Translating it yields CASITPGQASPLHF.

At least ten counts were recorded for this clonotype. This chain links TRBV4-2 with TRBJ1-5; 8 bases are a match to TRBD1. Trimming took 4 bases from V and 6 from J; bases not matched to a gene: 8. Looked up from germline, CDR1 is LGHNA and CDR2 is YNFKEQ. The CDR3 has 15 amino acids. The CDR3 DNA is TGTGCCAGCAGCCTTGACAGGGGCCCAAGTCAGCCCCAGCATTTT. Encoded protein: CASSLDRGPSQPQHF.

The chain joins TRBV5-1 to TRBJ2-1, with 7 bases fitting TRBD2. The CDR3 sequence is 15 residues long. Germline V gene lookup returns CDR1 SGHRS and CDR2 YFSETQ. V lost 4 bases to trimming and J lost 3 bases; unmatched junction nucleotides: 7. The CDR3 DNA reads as TGCGCCAGCAGCATCGAGCGGGGCAGCTACAATGAGCAGTTCTTC. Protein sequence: CASSIERGSYNEQFF.

The CDR3 DNA follows: TGTGCCAGCAGCCTCAGCGGGAGGGCACCAGATACGCAGTATTTT. Encoded protein: CASSLSGRAPDTQYF. The chain links TRBV3-1 to TRBJ2-3, with TRBD2 identical over 10 bases. There are 15 residues in the CDR3. CDR1 and CDR2 (germline): LGHDT, YNNKEL (reference sequence). V lost 4 bases to trimming and J lost 4 bases; unmatched junction nucleotides: 5.

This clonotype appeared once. The CDR3 DNA sequence: TGCGCCAGCAGCCAAGGCATAGGGATGTACGAGCAGTACTTC. Its protein product is CASSQGIGMYEQYF. J is TRBJ2-7 and V is TRBV4-3, with D unclear. The CDR3 has 14 amino acids. The germline V gene has CDR1 LGHNA and CDR2 YSLEER. Trimming removed 1 base from V and 4 bases from J, with 11 bases in between.

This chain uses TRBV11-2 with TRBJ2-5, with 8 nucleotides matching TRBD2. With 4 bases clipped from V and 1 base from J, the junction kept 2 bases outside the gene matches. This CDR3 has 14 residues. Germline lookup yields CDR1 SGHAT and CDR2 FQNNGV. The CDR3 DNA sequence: TGTGCCAGCAGCTCACTAGCGGCCCAAGAGACCCAGTACTTC. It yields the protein CASSSLAAQETQYF.

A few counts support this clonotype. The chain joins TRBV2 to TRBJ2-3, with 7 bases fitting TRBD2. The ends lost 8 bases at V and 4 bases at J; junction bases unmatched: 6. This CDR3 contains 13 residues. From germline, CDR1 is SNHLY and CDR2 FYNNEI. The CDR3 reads CASSWEGADTQYF. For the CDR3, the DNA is TGTGCCAGCTCCTGGGAGGGAGCAGATACGCAGTATTTT.

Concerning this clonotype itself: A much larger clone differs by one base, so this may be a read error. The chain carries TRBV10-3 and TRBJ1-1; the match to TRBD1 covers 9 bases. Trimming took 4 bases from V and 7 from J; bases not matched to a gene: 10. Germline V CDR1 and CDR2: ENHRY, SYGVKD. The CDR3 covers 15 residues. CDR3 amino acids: CAISGTGAVSIEAFF. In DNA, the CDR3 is TGTGCCATCAGTGGGACAGGGGCGGTGAGCATTGAAGCTTTCTTT.

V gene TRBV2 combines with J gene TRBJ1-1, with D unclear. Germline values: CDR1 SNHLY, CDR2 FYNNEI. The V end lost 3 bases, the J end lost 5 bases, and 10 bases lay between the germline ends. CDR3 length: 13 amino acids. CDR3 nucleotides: TGTGCCAGCAGTGATTCGGGTAGGACTGAAGCTTTCTTT. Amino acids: CASSDSGRTEAFF.

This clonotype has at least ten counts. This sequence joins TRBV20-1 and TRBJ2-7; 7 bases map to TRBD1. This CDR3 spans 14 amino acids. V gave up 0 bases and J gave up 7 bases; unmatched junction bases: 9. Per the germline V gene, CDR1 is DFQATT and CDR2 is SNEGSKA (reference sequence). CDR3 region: CSARDDRPGGEQYF. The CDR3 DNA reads TGCAGTGCTAGAGATGACAGGCCAGGGGGAGAGCAGTACTTC.

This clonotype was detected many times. The CDR3 spells CASSPGTSGRGYEQFF. CDR3 nucleotides: TGTGCCAGCAGTCCGGGGACTAGCGGGAGGGGATACGAGCAGTTCTTC. This chain uses TRBV12-3 or TRBV12-4 with TRBJ2-1, with 16 bases lining up with TRBD2. The CDR3 has 16 residues. J gave up 10 bases and V 5 bases, and 8 bases lay outside the gene matches.

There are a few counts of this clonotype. The CDR3 nucleotides are TGCGCCAGCAGTAGAGACCCCCAAGAGACCCAGTACTTC. Residues: CASSRDPQETQYF. The chain carries TRBV5-1 and TRBJ2-5; D remains ambiguous. CDR3 length: 13 amino acids. V lost 5 bases and J lost 1, with 9 bases in between. The germline gives CDR1 SGHRS, CDR2 YFSETQ.

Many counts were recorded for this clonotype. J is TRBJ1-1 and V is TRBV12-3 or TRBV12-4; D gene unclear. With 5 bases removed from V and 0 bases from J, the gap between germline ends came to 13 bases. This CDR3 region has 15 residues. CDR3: CASSPRRSMNTEAFF. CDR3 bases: TGTGCCAGCAGTCCTCGCCGGTCCATGAACACTGAAGCTTTCTTT.

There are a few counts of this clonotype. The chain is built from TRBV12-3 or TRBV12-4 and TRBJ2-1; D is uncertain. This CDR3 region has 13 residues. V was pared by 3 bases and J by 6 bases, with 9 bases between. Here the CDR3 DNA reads TGTGCCAGCAGTTTCCAGGCGGTCAATGAGCAGTTCTTC. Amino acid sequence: CASSFQAVNEQFF.

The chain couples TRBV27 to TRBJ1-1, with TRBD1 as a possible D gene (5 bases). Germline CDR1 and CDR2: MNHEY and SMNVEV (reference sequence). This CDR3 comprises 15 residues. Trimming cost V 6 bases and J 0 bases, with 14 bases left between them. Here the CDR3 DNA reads TGTGCCAGCAGCCGATTCGGAGGGGTGAACACTGAAGCTTTCTTT. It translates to CASSRFGGVNTEAFF.

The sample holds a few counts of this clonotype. CDR3 bases: TGTGCCAGCAGGCTGGGACACACCGATTCACCCCTCCACTTT. Its protein is CASRLGHTDSPLHF. The rearrangement uses TRBV2 and TRBJ1-6; TRBD1 is a possible D gene (6 bases). V dropped 6 bases and J dropped 8 bases, with 14 bases sitting between them. The CDR3 spans 14 residues. Germline values: CDR1 SNHLY, CDR2 FYNNEI.

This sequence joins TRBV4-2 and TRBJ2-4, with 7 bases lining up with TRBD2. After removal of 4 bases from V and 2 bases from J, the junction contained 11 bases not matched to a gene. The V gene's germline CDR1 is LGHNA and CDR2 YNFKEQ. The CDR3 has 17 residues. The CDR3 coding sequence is TGTGCCAGCAGCCGACCGGGACTACAACTTTCCAAAAACATTCAGTACTTC. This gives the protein CASSRPGLQLSKNIQYF.